This TCR beta chain was profiled in a study of cytomegalovirus exposure and HLA in healthy donors. In germline, CDR1 is SGHAT, CDR2 FQNNGV. The CDR3 consists of 12 residues. The ends were cut back, 3 bases at V and 3 bases at J, with 5 bases in the middle. Of note for this clone: Other DNA sequences within the sample encode an identical CDR3.

The table came from immunoSEQ multiplex PCR; TCRdb's copy has only in-frame clones and leaves some out. Of under 200,000 clones in the sample, around nine tenths were seen once. The material sequenced was PBMCs. J is TRBJ1-1 and V is TRBV11-2; the D is unclear. This receptor was identified in a woman aged 18-30 years in good health and CMV-seropositive. CDR3 in amino acids: CASSFPYTEAFF. CDR3 in DNA: TGTGCCAGCAGCTTCCCTTACACTGAAGCTTTCTTT.